One sample yielded the 24 T cell receptor beta chains listed below, sequenced in a study of blood T cell repertoires in COVID-19. Sequenced by immunoSEQ multiplex PCR; TCRdb stores in-frame clones only, minus some. The table lists about 280,000 clones, around 89% of them singletons. Sequencing was done on a sample of PBMCs or T cells enriched from blood (not recorded which). The receptors were sampled from a woman aged 55-70 years in a cohort exposed to, infected with or recovered from COVID-19 (not recorded which).

This chain links TRBV2 with TRBJ2-2, with D possibly TRBD2 on 5 matching bases. The germline V gene encodes CDR1 SNHLY and CDR2 FYNNEI. The germline V and J ends were trimmed by 10 bases and 4 bases, with 22 bases remaining between them. This CDR3 contains 16 residues. The CDR3 bases are TGTGCCACCTCCGGGGAAACGTCAGCGAGCACCGGGGAGCTGTTTTTT. Protein sequence: CATSGETSASTGELFF.

V usage is TRBV19 and J usage is TRBJ2-1, with 8 positions matching TRBD1. From germline, CDR1 is LNHDA and CDR2 SQIVND (reference sequence). The CDR3 totals 14 residues. V gave up 7 bases and J gave up 7 bases; unmatched junction bases: 9. The CDR3 nucleotides read TGTGCCAGTACTGGGACAGGCGAGGGAAATGAGCAGTTCTTC. It specifies CASTGTGEGNEQFF.

The V and J genes are TRBV4-1 and TRBJ1-1; D might be TRBD1 (5 bases). The germline gives CDR1 MGHRA, CDR2 YSYEKL. The CDR3 runs 13 residues. Trimming removed 3 bases from V and 4 bases from J, with 9 bases in between. As DNA, the CDR3 is TGCGCCAGCAGCCATTCCCAGGGCACTGAAGCTTTCTTT. Encoded protein: CASSHSQGTEAFF.

The V and J genes are TRBV4-1 and TRBJ2-1; possibly TRBD2 for D (5 bases). Germline lookup yields CDR1 MGHRA and CDR2 YSYEKL. The germline V and J ends were trimmed by 3 bases and 3 bases, with 9 bases remaining between them. The CDR3 length is 14 residues. The CDR3 nucleotides are TGCGCCAGCAGCCATCCGGGAAGCTACAATGAGCAGTTCTTC. This gives the protein CASSHPGSYNEQFF.

The CDR3 protein is CASSLALTASPSDYEQYF. CDR3 sequence (DNA): TGTGCCAGCAGCTTGGCCCTAACTGCCTCCCCAAGCGATTACGAGCAGTACTTC. This chain uses TRBV7-2 with TRBJ2-7; D is uncertain. Germline CDR1 and CDR2: SGHTA and FQGNSA. The CDR3 loop spans 18 amino acids. Trimming took off 3 bases at V and 4 bases at J, with 25 bases between the two ends.

This clone showed up just a few times. This chain joins TRBV4-2 and TRBJ1-3, with D possibly being TRBD1 (6 bases). Looked up from germline, CDR1 is LGHNA and CDR2 is YNFKEQ. CDR3 size: 16 residues. Trimming pared 3 bases from V and 0 bases from J, leaving 12 bases between. In DNA, the CDR3 is TGTGCCAGCAGCCACGAGGACAGAGCCTCTGGAAACACCATATATTTT. Its protein is CASSHEDRASGNTIYF.

The chain is built from TRBV24-1 and TRBJ2-7, with D possibly matching TRBD2 (5 bases). Germline V gene data show CDR1 as KGHDR and CDR2 as SFDVKD. CDR3 length equals 14 residues. The V end was cut by 4 bases, the J end by 1 base, with 10 bases between. Here the CDR3 DNA reads TGTGCCACCAGTGACCCGAGGGTATCCTACGAGCAGTACTTC. This gives the protein CATSDPRVSYEQYF.

The J gene is TRBJ2-7, the V gene TRBV14, with TRBD2 as a possible D gene (6 bases). In germline, CDR1 is SGHDN, CDR2 FVKESK. The germline V and J ends were trimmed by 0 bases and 6 bases, with 18 bases remaining between them. The CDR3 totals 16 residues. The CDR3 region has the DNA TGTGCCAGCAGCCAAGATTATGGGGGGTCCCGCTTCGAGCAGTACTTC. Translation gives CASSQDYGGSRFEQYF.

The chain links TRBV6-5 to TRBJ2-1; 13 positions match TRBD2. Germline CDR1 is MNHEY and CDR2 is SVGAGI. The CDR3 extends over 16 amino acids. Losses at the gene ends were 3 bases for V and 8 bases for J; bases not matched to a gene: 7. CDR3 DNA: TGTGCCAGCAGTTATTCTGGGACTAGCGGGGTCTATGAGCAGTTCTTC. It codes for CASSYSGTSGVYEQFF.

The rearrangement uses TRBV10-3 and TRBJ2-1, with 11 bases fitting TRBD1. The CDR3 loop spans 14 amino acids. CDR1 ENHRY and CDR2 SYGVKD come from the germline V gene. Trimming at V came to 7 bases and at J to 10 bases, leaving 9 bases not matched to a gene. The chain's CDR3 is CAITRTGGEEEQFF. The CDR3 region has the DNA TGTGCCATCACCCGGACAGGGGGCGAGGAAGAGCAGTTCTTC.

This clone has a single count. V is TRBV15 and J is TRBJ1-6, with 9 bases aligning to TRBD1. There are 14 residues in the CDR3. The trim removed 5 bases at V and 5 bases at J, leaving 1 base unmatched. Germline lookup yields CDR1 LNHNV and CDR2 YYDKDF (reference sequence). The CDR3 protein is CATSRTGDNSPLHF. CDR3 DNA: TGTGCCACCAGCCGGACAGGGGATAATTCACCCCTCCACTTT.

The V gene is TRBV27, the J gene TRBJ1-2; a weak D match, TRBD1 (6 bases). V lost 11 bases to trimming and J lost 4 bases, with 20 bases between them. In germline, CDR1 is MNHEY, CDR2 SMNVEV (reference sequence). This CDR3 spans 14 amino acids. In DNA form, the CDR3 reads TGTGCCCACGGGGGGGGGCGAGCCTCCTATGGCTACACCTTC. Residues: CAHGGGRASYGYTF.

The gene calls are TRBV6-5 and TRBJ1-2; 8 bases match TRBD1. The CDR3 totals 15 residues. V shed 4 bases, J shed 6 bases, and the junction held 10 bases outside the gene matches. Germline V gene lookup returns CDR1 MNHEY and CDR2 SVGAGI. Written as DNA, the CDR3 is TGTGCCAGCAGTTCAGTGACAGGGGATGTCCATGGCTACACCTTC. It yields the protein CASSSVTGDVHGYTF.

J is TRBJ1-1 and V is TRBV7-9; no clear D gene. The CDR3 runs to 13 residues. CDR1 SEHNR and CDR2 FQNEAQ come from the germline V gene (reference sequence). V lost 2 bases to trimming and J lost 1 base, with 5 bases between them. In DNA, the CDR3 is TGTGCCAGCAGCTTACTAGAGAACACTGAAGCTTTCTTT. As protein: CASSLLENTEAFF.

To note about this clone: A much larger clone sits a single nucleotide away, making a read error possible. The rearrangement joins TRBV7-3 to TRBJ2-3; D might be TRBD1 (5 bases). CDR3 length: 12 amino acids. Germline V gene sequence: CDR1 SGHTA, CDR2 FQGTGA. V gave up 1 base and J gave up 6 bases, with 5 bases separating them. CDR3: CASSLKGDTQYF. In nucleotides, the CDR3 is TGTGCCAGCAGCTTAAAGGGGGATACGCAGTATTTT. Full variable domain (remainder filled in from reference TRBV7-3 and TRBJ2-3): GAGVSQTPSNKVTEKGKYVELRCDPISGHTALYWYRQSLGQGPEFLIYFQGTGAADDSGLPNDRFFAVRPEGSVSTLKIQRTERGDSAVYLCASSLKGDTQYFGPGTRLTVL.

Here the CDR3 reads CASSPGTDQPQHF. CDR3 sequence (DNA): TGTGCCAGCTCACCCGGGACAGATCAGCCCCAGCATTTT. This chain uses TRBV18 with TRBJ1-5, with TRBD1 identical over 7 bases. The ends lost 3 bases at V and 5 bases at J; junction bases unmatched: 1. Germline values: CDR1 KGHSH, CDR2 LQKENI. The CDR3 length is 13 residues.

This clone was observed a single time. This chain joins TRBV5-1 and TRBJ2-2; 13 bases map to TRBD2. Germline V CDR1 and CDR2: SGHRS, YFSETQ. The length of the CDR3 is 19 residues. V was pared by 4 bases and J by 4 bases, with 13 bases of the junction left unmatched. The CDR3 DNA reads as TGCGCCAGCAGCCCCCGGACTAGCGGGAGCGGTATGGGCACCGGGGAGCTGTTTTTT. Translated: CASSPRTSGSGMGTGELFF.

This chain links TRBV6-5 with TRBJ1-2; D is unclear. The CDR3 is 14 amino acids. V was shortened by 0 bases and J by 4 bases, with 9 bases between the two germline ends. The germline CDR1 and CDR2 sequences are MNHEY and SVGAGI. The CDR3 sequence is CASSYSGRSYGYTF. The CDR3 DNA sequence: TGTGCCAGCAGTTACTCGGGGAGATCCTATGGCTACACCTTC.

This chain uses TRBV4-1 with TRBJ1-4, with 7 bases that match TRBD1. This CDR3 is 16 amino acids long. The germline V gene has CDR1 MGHRA and CDR2 YSYEKL. J lost 8 bases, V lost 1 base, and 10 bases had no gene match. The CDR3 bases are TGCGCCAGCAGCCAAGTTGCGGGACAGCCAACAGAAAAACTGTTTTTT. Translating it yields CASSQVAGQPTEKLFF.

The rearrangement uses TRBV6-5 and TRBJ2-7; 8 positions match TRBD1. CDR3 length equals 15 residues. Germline V gives CDR1 MNHEY, CDR2 SVGAGI. V was pared by 4 bases and J by 2 bases, with 7 bases of the junction left unmatched. The CDR3 reads CASSLGTGTTYEQYF. The CDR3 DNA sequence: TGTGCCAGCAGTTTAGGGACAGGAACTACCTACGAGCAGTACTTC.

The chain has TRBV2 and TRBJ2-3; 8 bases match TRBD1. The CDR3 extends over 14 amino acids. V lost 7 bases to trimming and J lost 2 bases; unmatched junction nucleotides: 5. Germline V lookup: CDR1 SNHLY, CDR2 FYNNEI. Here the CDR3 DNA reads TGTGCCAGCAATGGACAGGGTTACACAGATACGCAGTATTTT. The encoded protein is CASNGQGYTDTQYF.

The chain links TRBV2 to TRBJ1-1, with D tentatively TRBD1 (5 bases). CDR1 is SNHLY and CDR2 is FYNNEI in the germline V gene. The CDR3 is made up of 15 amino acids. Trimming removed 4 bases at V and 1 base at J, with 13 bases between. CDR3: CASSVSGAKNTEAFF. The CDR3 DNA is TGTGCCAGCAGTGTATCTGGGGCTAAGAACACTGAAGCTTTCTTT.

The CDR3 region has the DNA TGCGCCAGCAGCCAATACCGGGACTTAAATGAGCAGTTCTTC. As protein: CASSQYRDLNEQFF. V gene TRBV4-1 combines with J gene TRBJ2-1; a possible D gene is TRBD2 (6 bases). V was shortened by 2 bases and J by 7 bases, with 12 bases between the two germline ends. CDR1 is MGHRA, CDR2 YSYEKL, per germline. The CDR3 totals 14 residues.

J is TRBJ2-7 and V is TRBV10-3; TRBD2 aligns across 7 bases. V lost 3 bases, J lost 0 bases, and 2 bases stayed unmatched. The V gene's germline CDR1 is ENHRY and CDR2 SYGVKD. CDR3 length equals 14 residues. In DNA form, the CDR3 reads TGTGCCATCAGTGAAACTAGCGACTCCTACGAGCAGTACTTC. It codes for CAISETSDSYEQYF.